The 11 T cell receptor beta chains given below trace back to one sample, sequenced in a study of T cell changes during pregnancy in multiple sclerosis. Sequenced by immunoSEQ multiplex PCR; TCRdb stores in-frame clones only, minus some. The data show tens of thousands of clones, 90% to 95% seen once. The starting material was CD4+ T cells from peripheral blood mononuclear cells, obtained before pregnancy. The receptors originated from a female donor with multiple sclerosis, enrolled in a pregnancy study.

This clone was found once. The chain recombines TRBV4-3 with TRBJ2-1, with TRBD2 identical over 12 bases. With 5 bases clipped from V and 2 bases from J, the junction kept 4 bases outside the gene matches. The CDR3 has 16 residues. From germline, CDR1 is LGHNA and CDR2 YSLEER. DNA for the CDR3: TGCGCCAGCAGCACCCGACTAGCGGGGGCCTACAATGAGCAGTTCTTC. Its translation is CASSTRLAGAYNEQFF.

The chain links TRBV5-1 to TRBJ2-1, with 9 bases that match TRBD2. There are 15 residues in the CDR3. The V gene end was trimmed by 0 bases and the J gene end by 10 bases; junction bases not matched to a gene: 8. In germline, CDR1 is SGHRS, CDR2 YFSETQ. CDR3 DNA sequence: TGCGCCAGCAGCTTGGGGGCTAGCGGGACGGACGAGCAGTTCTTC. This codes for CASSLGASGTDEQFF.

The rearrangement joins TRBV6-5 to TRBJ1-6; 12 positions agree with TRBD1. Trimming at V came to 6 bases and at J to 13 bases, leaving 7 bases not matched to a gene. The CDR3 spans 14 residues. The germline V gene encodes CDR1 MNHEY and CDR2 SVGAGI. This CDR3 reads CASRGTGGLSPLHF. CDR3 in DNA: TGTGCCAGCAGGGGGACAGGGGGCTTATCGCCCCTCCACTTT.

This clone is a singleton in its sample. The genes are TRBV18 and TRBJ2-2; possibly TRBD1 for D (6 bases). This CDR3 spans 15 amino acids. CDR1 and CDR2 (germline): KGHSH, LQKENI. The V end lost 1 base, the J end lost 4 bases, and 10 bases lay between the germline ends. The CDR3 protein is CASSPRDIGTGELFF. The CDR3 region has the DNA TGTGCCAGCTCACCACGGGACATAGGCACCGGGGAGCTGTTTTTT. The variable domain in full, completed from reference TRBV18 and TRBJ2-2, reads NAGVMQNPRHLVRRRGQEARLRCSPMKGHSHVYWYRQLPEEGLKFMVYLQKENIIDESGMPKERFSAEFPKEGPSILRIQQVVRGDSAAYFCASSPRDIGTGELFFGEGSRLTVL.

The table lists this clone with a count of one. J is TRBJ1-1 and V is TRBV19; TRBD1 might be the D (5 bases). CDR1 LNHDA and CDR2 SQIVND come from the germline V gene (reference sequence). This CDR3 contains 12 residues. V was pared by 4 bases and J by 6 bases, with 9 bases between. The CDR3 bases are TGTGCCAGTAGTAATGTAGGGGCTGAAGCTTTCTTT. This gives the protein CASSNVGAEAFF.

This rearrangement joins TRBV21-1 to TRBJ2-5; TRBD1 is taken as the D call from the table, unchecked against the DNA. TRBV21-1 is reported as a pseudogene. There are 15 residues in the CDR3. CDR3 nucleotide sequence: TGTGCCAGCAGAACGCCTGGGACACCTCAAGAGACCCAGTACTTC. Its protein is CASRTPGTPQETQYF.

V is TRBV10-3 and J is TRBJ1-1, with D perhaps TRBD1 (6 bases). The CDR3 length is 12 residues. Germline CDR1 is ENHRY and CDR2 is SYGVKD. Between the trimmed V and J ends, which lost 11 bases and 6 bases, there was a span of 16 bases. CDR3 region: CASQQGDAEAFF. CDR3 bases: TGTGCCTCCCAACAGGGAGACGCTGAAGCTTTCTTT.

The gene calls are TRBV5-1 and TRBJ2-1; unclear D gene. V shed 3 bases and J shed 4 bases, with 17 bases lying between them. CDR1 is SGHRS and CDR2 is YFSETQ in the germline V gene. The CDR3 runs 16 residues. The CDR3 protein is CASSSLGERLYNEQFF. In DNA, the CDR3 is TGCGCCAGCAGCTCCCTAGGAGAACGGTTATACAATGAGCAGTTCTTC.

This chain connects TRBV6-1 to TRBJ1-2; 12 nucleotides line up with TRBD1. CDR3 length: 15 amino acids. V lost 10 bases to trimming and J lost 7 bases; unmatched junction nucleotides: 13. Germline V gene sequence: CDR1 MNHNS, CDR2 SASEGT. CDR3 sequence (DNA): TGTGCCACCACCGGGACAGGGGGCCTTAATGGTGGCTACACCTTC. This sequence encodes CATTGTGGLNGGYTF.

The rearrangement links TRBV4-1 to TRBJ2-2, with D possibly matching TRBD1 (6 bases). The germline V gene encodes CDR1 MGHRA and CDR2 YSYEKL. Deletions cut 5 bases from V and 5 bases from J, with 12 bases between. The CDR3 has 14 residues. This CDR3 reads CASSFTGITGELFF. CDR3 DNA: TGCGCCAGCAGCTTTACAGGGATTACCGGGGAGCTGTTTTTT.

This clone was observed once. CDR3 sequence: CASSGTGNYNEQFF. In DNA, the CDR3 is TGTGCCAGCAGTGGAACAGGGAATTACAATGAGCAGTTCTTC. The chain has TRBV6-4 and TRBJ2-1; possible D gene TRBD1, 6 bases. The V gene's germline CDR1 is MRHNA and CDR2 SNTAGT. The CDR3 has 14 residues. V lost 4 bases and J 4 bases, leaving 11 bases between the germline ends.